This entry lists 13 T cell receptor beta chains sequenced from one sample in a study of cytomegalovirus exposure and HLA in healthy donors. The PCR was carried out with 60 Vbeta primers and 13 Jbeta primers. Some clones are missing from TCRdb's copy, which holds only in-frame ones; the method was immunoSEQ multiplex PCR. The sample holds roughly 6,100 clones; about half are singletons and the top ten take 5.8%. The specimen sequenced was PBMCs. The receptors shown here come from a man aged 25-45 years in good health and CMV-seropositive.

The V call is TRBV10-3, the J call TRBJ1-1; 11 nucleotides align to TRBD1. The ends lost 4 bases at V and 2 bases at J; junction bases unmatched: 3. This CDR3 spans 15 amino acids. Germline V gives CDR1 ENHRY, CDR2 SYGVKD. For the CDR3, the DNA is TGTGCCATCAGTGGGACAGGGGGCGCAAACACTGAAGCTTTCTTT. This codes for CAISGTGGANTEAFF.

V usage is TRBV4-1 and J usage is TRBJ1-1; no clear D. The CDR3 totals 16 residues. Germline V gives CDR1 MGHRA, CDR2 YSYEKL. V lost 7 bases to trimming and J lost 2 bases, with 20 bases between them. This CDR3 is CASTDREGSGNTEAFF. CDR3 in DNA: TGCGCCAGCACCGACCGGGAGGGATCCGGTAACACTGAAGCTTTCTTT.

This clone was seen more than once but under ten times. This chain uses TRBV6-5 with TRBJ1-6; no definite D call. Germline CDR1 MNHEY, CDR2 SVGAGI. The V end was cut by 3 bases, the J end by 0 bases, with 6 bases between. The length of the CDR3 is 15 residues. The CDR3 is CASSYGSSYNSPLHF. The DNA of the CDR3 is TGTGCCAGCAGTTATGGCAGCTCCTATAATTCACCCCTCCACTTT.

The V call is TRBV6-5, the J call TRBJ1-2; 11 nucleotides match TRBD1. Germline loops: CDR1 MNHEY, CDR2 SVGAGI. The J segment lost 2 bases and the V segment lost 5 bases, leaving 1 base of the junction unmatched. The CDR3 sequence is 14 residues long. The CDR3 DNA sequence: TGTGCCAGCAGTAGGGACAGGGGGAACTATGGCTACACCTTC. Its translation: CASSRDRGNYGYTF.

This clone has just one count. The DNA of the CDR3 is TGCGCCAGCAGTGAGTCCCCGGGGTTGGCCCAGTACTTC. Its protein is CASSESPGLAQYF. The gene calls are TRBV10-1 and TRBJ2-5, with a weak D call TRBD2 (5 bases). CDR3 size: 13 residues. Germline loops: CDR1 WNHNN, CDR2 SYGVQD (reference sequence). V was clipped by 0 bases and J by 9 bases, with 11 bases between them.

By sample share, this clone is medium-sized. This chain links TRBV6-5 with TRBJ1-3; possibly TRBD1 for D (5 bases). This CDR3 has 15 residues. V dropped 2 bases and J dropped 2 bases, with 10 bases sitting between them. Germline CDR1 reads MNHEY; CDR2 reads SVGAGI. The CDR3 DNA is TGTGCCAGCAGTTACCGGACAATGGCTGGAAACACCATATATTTT. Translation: CASSYRTMAGNTIYF.

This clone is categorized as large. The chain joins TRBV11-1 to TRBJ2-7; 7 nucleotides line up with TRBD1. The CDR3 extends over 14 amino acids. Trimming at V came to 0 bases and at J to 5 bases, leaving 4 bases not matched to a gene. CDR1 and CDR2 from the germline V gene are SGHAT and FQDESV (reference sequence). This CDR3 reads CASSLAGGRNEQYF. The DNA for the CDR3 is TGTGCCAGCAGCTTAGCAGGGGGCAGAAACGAGCAGTACTTC.

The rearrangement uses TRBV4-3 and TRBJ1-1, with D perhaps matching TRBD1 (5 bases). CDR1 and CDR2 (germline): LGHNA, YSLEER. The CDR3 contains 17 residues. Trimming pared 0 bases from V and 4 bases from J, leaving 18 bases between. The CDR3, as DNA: TGCGCCAGCAGCCAAGATTGGTTTGGGACTAAGCCCACTGAAGCTTTCTTT. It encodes CASSQDWFGTKPTEAFF.

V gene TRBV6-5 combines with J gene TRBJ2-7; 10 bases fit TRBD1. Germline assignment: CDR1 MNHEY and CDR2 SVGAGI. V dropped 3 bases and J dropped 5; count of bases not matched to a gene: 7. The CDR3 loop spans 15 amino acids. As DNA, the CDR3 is TGTGCCAGCAGTTATATGGACAGGGGGAACCACGAGCAGTACTTC. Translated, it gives CASSYMDRGNHEQYF.

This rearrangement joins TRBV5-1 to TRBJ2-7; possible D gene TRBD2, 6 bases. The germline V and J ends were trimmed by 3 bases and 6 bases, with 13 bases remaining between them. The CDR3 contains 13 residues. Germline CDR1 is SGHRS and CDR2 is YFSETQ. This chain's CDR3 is CASSSLGGTEQYF. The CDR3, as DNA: TGCGCCAGCAGCTCCCTGGGGGGTACCGAGCAGTACTTC.

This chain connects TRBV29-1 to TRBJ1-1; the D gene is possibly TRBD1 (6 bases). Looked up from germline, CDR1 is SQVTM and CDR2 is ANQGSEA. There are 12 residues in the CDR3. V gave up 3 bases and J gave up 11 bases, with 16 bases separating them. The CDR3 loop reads CSVEGGPRQAFF. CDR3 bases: TGCAGCGTTGAGGGGGGGCCCCGTCAGGCTTTCTTT. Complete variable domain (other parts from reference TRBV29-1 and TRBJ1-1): SAVISQKPSRDICQRGTSLTIQCQVDSQVTMMFWYRQQPGQSLTLIATANQGSEATYESGFVIDKFPISRPNLTFSTLTVSNMSPEDSSIYLCSVEGGPRQAFFGQGTRLTVV.

The DNA for the CDR3 is TGTGCCACCAGCAGGCGACAGGGTGAAGCTTTCTTT. Its translation is CATSRRQGEAFF. The chain links TRBV15 to TRBJ1-1, with 7 bases fitting TRBD1. This CDR3 is 12 amino acids long. The junction had 2 bases not matched to a gene; V was cut back by 3 bases and J by 7 bases. Per the germline V gene, CDR1 is LNHNV and CDR2 is YYDKDF (reference sequence).

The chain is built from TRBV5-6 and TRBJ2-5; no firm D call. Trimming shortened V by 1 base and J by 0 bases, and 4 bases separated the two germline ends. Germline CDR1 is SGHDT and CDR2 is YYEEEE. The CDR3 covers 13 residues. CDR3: CASSLLDQETQYF. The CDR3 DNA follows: TGTGCCAGCAGCTTGTTAGACCAAGAGACCCAGTACTTC. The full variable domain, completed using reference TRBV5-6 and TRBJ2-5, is DAGVTQSPTHLIKTRGQQVTLRCSPKSGHDTVSWYQQALGQGPQFIFQYYEEEERQRGNFPDRFSGHQFPNYSSELNVNALLLGDSALYLCASSLLDQETQYFGPGTRLLVL.